In this sample, the clone carrying this T cell receptor beta chain turned up many times. The antigen is undetermined. Via MiXCR, TCRdb re-called the multiplex PCR reads, giving one row per CDR3 protein. The repertoire has some 140,000 distinct CDR3 sequences, less than 25% of them found once; the top ten carry about 2.2%. This sample stems from a study of breast tumors, draining lymph nodes, adjacent tissues. Findings and limits, study-wide: That most tumor T cells come from lymph nodes remained unproven. Most tumor T cells seemingly derive from lymph node, then expand in tumor.

The CDR3 consists of 14 residues. After removal of 8 bases from V and 0 bases from J, the junction contained 4 bases not matched to a gene. The lymph nodes were axillary draining lymph nodes from breast cancer patients. The sample consisted of axillary lymph node tissue. The chain has TRBV12-3 or TRBV12-4 and TRBJ2-3, with TRBD1 identical over 8 bases. The clonotype originates from a female donor with breast cancer. Some clones in this sample may be carry-over from other donors' samples. CDR3 in DNA: TGTGCCAGCGGCGACAGGGGAAGCACAGATACGCAGTATTTT. The encoded protein is CASGDRGSTDTQYF.